The sequence of this TCR beta chain was determined in a study of cytomegalovirus exposure and HLA in healthy donors. The PCR made use of 60 Vbeta and 13 Jbeta primers. Under the authors' procedure: Per a later analysis, the number of unique TCR beta chains was some 80 million, of which about 11 million were shared. The protocol was immunoSEQ multiplex PCR, while the TCRdb copy is restricted to in-frame clones and leaves out a portion. V and J calls and clone size are given by that table; D and trimming were obtained from the DNA. The sample shows 160,000 or so clones, 80% to 85% of them seen only once. Comment on this clone: The antigen is unknown.

Findings and caveats of the study: Some TCR beta chains (about 170 of them) were listed as cytomegalovirus-associated. Immune exposure was documented only through CMV serostatus. Most TCR beta V segments were productive about 87% or about 30% of the time in an earlier analysis.

V dropped 8 bases and J dropped 0 bases, with 11 bases sitting between them. The CDR3 runs 14 residues. In germline, CDR1 is LNHDA, CDR2 SQIVND (reference sequence). The TCR originated in a woman younger than 30 in good health and CMV-seronegative. What was sequenced was PBMCs. The V call is TRBV19, the J call TRBJ1-5, with D tentatively TRBD1 (5 bases). CDR3 amino acids: CASAVRDSNQPQHF. The CDR3 DNA sequence: TGTGCCAGTGCAGTCAGGGATAGCAATCAGCCCCAGCATTTT.